The sequence of this T cell receptor beta chain was determined in a study of blood T cell repertoires in COVID-19. The protocol was immunoSEQ multiplex PCR, while the TCRdb copy is restricted to in-frame clones and leaves out a portion. The sample carries approximately 230,000 clones, around 86% recorded once. V shed 6 bases and J shed 0 bases, with 6 bases lying between them. The CDR3 contains 12 residues. CDR1 and CDR2 from the germline V gene are MNHEY and SVGAGI. The V and J genes are TRBV6-5 and TRBJ2-7; D not certain. Material for sequencing was PBMCs or T cells enriched from blood (not recorded which). This sequence was found in a man aged 40-55 years who had recovered from COVID-19. DNA for the CDR3: TGTGCCAGCAGACCTAGCTCCTACGAGCAGTACTTC. Protein product: CASRPSSYEQYF.